This is a list of T cell receptor beta chains from one sample in a study of blood T cell repertoires in COVID-19. Here immunoSEQ multiplex PCR was the method, and the copy in TCRdb shows in-frame clones only, minus some. The sample holds 65,000 to 90,000 clones, about 80% seen once. Sequenced: peripheral blood. Every receptor here comes from a woman aged 55-70 years with acute or convalescent COVID-19. The conserved cysteine and the conserved F or W are not part of the CDR3 here.

V gene: TRBV20-1; CDR3 length: 9; J gene: TRBJ1-2; CDR3 protein: SASRQGSYT
V gene: TRBV19; CDR3 length: 12; J gene: TRBJ1-4; CDR3 protein: ASRRQGANEKLF
V gene: TRBV29-1; CDR3 length: 12; J gene: TRBJ1-2; CDR3 protein: SVQGGQESGSYT
V gene: TRBV5-6; CDR3 length: 10; J gene: TRBJ1-2; CDR3 protein: ASSLYSYGYT
V gene: TRBV5-1; CDR3 length: 13; J gene: TRBJ1-1; CDR3 protein: ASSLWSPRNTEAF
V gene: TRBV13; CDR3 length: 13; J gene: TRBJ1-1; CDR3 protein: ASSLGSGLDTEAF
V gene: TRBV19; CDR3 length: 13; J gene: TRBJ2-1; CDR3 protein: ASSPSGARLNEQF
V gene: TRBV2; CDR3 length: 14; J gene: TRBJ1-4; CDR3 protein: ASSGFPGQGNEKLF
V gene: TRBV6-5; CDR3 length: 11; J gene: TRBJ1-2; CDR3 protein: ASSYSVRNGYT
V gene: TRBV6-5; CDR3 length: 10; J gene: TRBJ2-7; CDR3 protein: ASSTPGYEQY
V gene: TRBV7-9; CDR3 length: 15; J gene: TRBJ2-7; CDR3 protein: ASSLGFGDRGSYEQY
V gene: TRBV19; CDR3 length: 15; J gene: TRBJ1-1; CDR3 protein: ASGGQGQLIMNTEAF